This T cell receptor beta chain derives from a study of TIL therapy for anti-PD-1-resistant metastatic lung cancer. About the research overall: By whole-exome sequencing, median non-synonymous tumor mutation burden was under 1.9 mutations per megabase.

Findings of the study overall: Patients were highly selected, enriched for treatment-naive, never-smoker and oncogene-addicted cases.

With 3 bases clipped from V and 4 bases from J, the junction kept 15 bases outside the gene matches. Germline CDR1 MNHEY, CDR2 SMNVEV (reference sequence). The CDR3 is made up of 18 amino acids. The immunoSEQ assay was v3. The method was immunoSEQ multiplex PCR; TCRdb's version includes in-frame clones alone and lacks a portion of them. The table lists approximately 53,000 clones, 70% to 85% of them singletons. In this sample, this clone turned up once. Its target is not known. Time point given: pre-treatment sample, taken before nivolumab and TIL therapy. Material: blood, obtained at baseline. The chain uses TRBV27 and TRBJ1-5; 7 bases fit TRBD1. The clonotype was recovered from a woman aged 30 to 85 with non-small cell lung cancer. The DNA of the CDR3 is TGTGCCAGCAGTTTGATGGTGGGCACAGGGGTACCAAATCAGCCCCAGCATTTT. It is translated as CASSLMVGTGVPNQPQHF.